A selection of T cell receptor beta chains follows, all from one sample in a study of low-dose radiotherapy and immunotherapy resistance in tumors. Via MiXCR, TCRdb re-called the reads, giving one row per CDR3 protein. This table holds about 60,000 distinct CDR3 sequences, roughly 23% found once. Sequenced here: PBMCs, sampled after low-dose radiotherapy plus immunotherapy. Every receptor here comes from a male donor with prostate cancer. Both conserved end residues are part of each CDR3. D genes are given only for firm matches. A row's size may be missing; if present it is once, few, many or a size class.

>TRBV27|TRBJ1-2|TRBD1|few
CASSPRPGQGSYTF
TGTGCCAGCAGTCCACGCCCCGGACAGGGGTCCTACACCTTC
>TRBV27|TRBJ2-7|-|many
CASSLVRTHEQYF
TGTGCCAGCAGTTTGGTTCGTACTCACGAGCAGTACTTC
>TRBV6-5|TRBJ2-1|TRBD2|many
CASSYSSGSYNEQFF
TGTGCCAGCAGTTATTCTAGCGGCTCCTACAATGAGCAGTTCTTC
>TRBV20-1|TRBJ2-1|-|many
CSASGSSYNEQFF
TGCAGTGCTAGCGGATCCTCCTACAATGAGCAGTTCTTC
>TRBV9|TRBJ2-3|TRBD1|many
CASSAPMGQGRTDTQYF
TGTGCCAGCAGCGCCCCAATGGGACAGGGTCGCACAGATACGCAGTATTTT
>TRBV6-8|TRBJ2-1|-|many
CASSPVWGQDEQFF
TGTGCCAGCAGTCCAGTTTGGGGCCAGGATGAGCAGTTCTTC
>TRBV9|TRBJ2-1|TRBD2|-
CASSVTSGAYEQFF
TGTGCCAGCAGCGTCACTAGCGGGGCCTACGAGCAGTTCTTC
>TRBV2|TRBJ2-7|-|many
CASSVEGQLYEQYF
TGTGCCAGCAGTGTGGAGGGACAGCTCTACGAGCAGTACTTC
>TRBV7-2|TRBJ2-3|TRBD2|-
CASSLGAGGPPDTQYF
TGTGCCAGCAGCTTAGGAGCGGGGGGGCCACCAGATACGCAGTATTTT
>TRBV5-1|TRBJ1-1|-|many
CASSLGWAEAFF
TGTGCCAGCAGCTTGGGGTGGGCTGAAGCTTTCTTT
>TRBV16|TRBJ2-3|-|many
CASSQRREGTDTQYF
TGTGCCAGCAGCCAGCGCAGGGAAGGCACAGATACGCAGTATTTT
>TRBV7-2|TRBJ2-5|-|-
CASSLGGRTQYF
TGTGCCAGCAGCTTAGGTGGGAGGACCCAGTACTTC
>TRBV7-2|TRBJ2-3|-|many
CASSRLDTQYF
TGTGCCAGCAGCCGTCTCGATACGCAGTATTTT
>TRBV27|TRBJ2-7|-|-
CASSLSYYRDGRAYEQYF
TGTGCCAGCAGTCTATCCTATTACCGGGACGGAAGAGCCTACGAGCAGTACTTC
>TRBV11-2|TRBJ2-2|-|many
CASSSRTNTGELFF
TGTGCCAGCAGCTCCCGGACTAACACCGGGGAGCTGTTTTTT
>TRBV28|TRBJ1-2|-|many
CASTTAMSGRLNYGYTF
TGTGCCAGCACGACCGCAATGTCGGGCCGTCTGAACTATGGCTACACCTTC
>TRBV4-1|TRBJ1-2|-|many
CASSQEPRGGYTF
TGCGCCAGCAGCCAAGAACCCCGGGGTGGCTACACCTTC
>TRBV7-9|TRBJ1-1|-|many
CASSTQGMEAFF
TGTGCCAGCAGCACACAGGGAATGGAGGCTTTCTTT
>TRBV30|TRBJ1-5|TRBD1|many
CAWSARTWDSRAYSNQPQHF
TGTGCCTGGAGCGCCAGGACTTGGGACAGTAGGGCTTATAGCAATCAGCCCCAGCATTTT
>TRBV12-3/TRBV12-4|TRBJ2-2|TRBD1|many
CASSWDRNTGELFF
TGTGCCAGCAGTTGGGACAGGAACACCGGGGAGCTGTTTTTT
>TRBV2|TRBJ2-2|-|many
CASSEQRARGGELFF
TGTGCCAGCAGTGAACAGCGGGCGCGGGGAGGGGAGCTGTTTTTT
>TRBV12-3/TRBV12-4|TRBJ2-5|-|few
CASSLGSPATQYF
TGTGCCAGCAGTTTGGGCTCCCCGGCGACCCAGTACTTC
>TRBV6-8|TRBJ2-1|-|many
CASSYSPYGGNEQFF
TGTGCCAGCAGTTACTCCCCATACGGCGGCAATGAGCAGTTCTTC
>TRBV20-1|TRBJ2-3|TRBD2|many
CSATGLAVADTQYF
TGCAGTGCTACCGGACTAGCGGTAGCAGATACGCAGTATTTT
>TRBV29-1|TRBJ2-5|-|many
CSALRQLQETQYF
TGCAGCGCCCTCAGACAGCTCCAAGAGACCCAGTACTTC
>TRBV5-4|TRBJ2-1|TRBD2|-
CASHLAGGFEQFF
TGTGCCAGCCACCTTGCGGGAGGGTTTGAGCAGTTCTTC
>TRBV9|TRBJ2-4|-|-
CASSQGQLAKNIQYF
TGTGCCAGCAGCCAAGGACAGCTAGCCAAAAACATTCAGTACTTC
>TRBV11-1|TRBJ2-1|-|many
CASSLRQKNYNEQFF
TGTGCCAGCAGCTTACGGCAGAAAAACTACAATGAGCAGTTCTTC
>TRBV6-2/TRBV6-3|TRBJ2-7|TRBD2|many
CASRDSGLAGPSVYF
TGTGCCAGCAGGGATTCGGGACTAGCGGGGCCCAGCGTCTACTTC
>TRBV6-2/TRBV6-3|TRBJ2-1|-|many
CASSFPDEQFF
TGTGCCAGCAGTTTTCCCGATGAGCAGTTCTTC
>TRBV20-1|TRBJ1-5|-|many
CSANSVGSNQPQHF
TGCAGTGCTAATTCAGTAGGTAGCAATCAGCCCCAGCATTTT
>TRBV4-1|TRBJ2-7|TRBD2|many
CASSPSGTSGVSYEQYF
TGCGCCAGCAGCCCCTCCGGGACTAGCGGGGTCTCCTACGAGCAGTACTTC
>TRBV13|TRBJ2-7|-|many
CASSSTEGAYEQYF
TGTGCCAGCAGCTCCACAGAAGGAGCCTACGAGCAGTACTTC
>TRBV20-1|TRBJ2-5|-|few
CSARSPREETQYF
TGCAGTGCTAGGTCCCCCAGGGAAGAGACCCAGTACTTC
>TRBV12-3/TRBV12-4|TRBJ2-7|TRBD1|-
CASSRQGWAYEQYF
TGTGCCAGCAGCCGACAGGGGTGGGCCTACGAGCAGTACTTC
>TRBV6-8|TRBJ2-7|-|many
CASSYSEGANEQYF
TGTGCCAGCAGTTACTCGGAGGGGGCAAACGAGCAGTACTTC